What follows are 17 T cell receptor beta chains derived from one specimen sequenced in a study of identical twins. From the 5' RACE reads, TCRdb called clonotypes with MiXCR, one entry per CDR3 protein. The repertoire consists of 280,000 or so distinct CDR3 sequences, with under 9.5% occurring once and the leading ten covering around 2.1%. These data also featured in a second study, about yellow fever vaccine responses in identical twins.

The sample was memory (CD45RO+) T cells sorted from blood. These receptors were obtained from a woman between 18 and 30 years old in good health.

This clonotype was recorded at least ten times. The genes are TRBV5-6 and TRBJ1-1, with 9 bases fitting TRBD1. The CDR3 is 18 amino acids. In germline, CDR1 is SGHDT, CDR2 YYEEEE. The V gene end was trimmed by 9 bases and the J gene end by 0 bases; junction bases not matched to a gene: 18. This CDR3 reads CANSFVWDRVNLNTEAFF. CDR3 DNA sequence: TGTGCCAACTCCTTTGTCTGGGACAGGGTTAATTTGAACACTGAAGCTTTCTTT.

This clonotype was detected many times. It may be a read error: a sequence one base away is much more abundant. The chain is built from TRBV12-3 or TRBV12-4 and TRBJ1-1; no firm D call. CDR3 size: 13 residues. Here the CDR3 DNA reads TGTGCCAGCAGTTTAGCTGGGAACGCTGAAGCTTTCTTT. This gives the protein CASSLAGNAEAFF.

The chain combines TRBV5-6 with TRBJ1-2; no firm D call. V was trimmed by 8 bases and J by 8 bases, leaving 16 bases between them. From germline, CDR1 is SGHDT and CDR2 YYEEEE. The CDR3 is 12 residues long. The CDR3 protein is CARSPGFVGYTF. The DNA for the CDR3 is TGTGCCAGGAGCCCCGGGTTCGTCGGCTACACCTTC.

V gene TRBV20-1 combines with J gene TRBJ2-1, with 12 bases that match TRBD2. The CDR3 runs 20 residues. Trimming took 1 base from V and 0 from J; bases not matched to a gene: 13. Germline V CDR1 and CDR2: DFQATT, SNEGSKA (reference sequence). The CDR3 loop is CSARGWGGTSGSHSYNEQFF. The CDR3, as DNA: TGCAGTGCTAGAGGCTGGGGAGGGACTAGCGGGTCACACTCCTACAATGAGCAGTTCTTC.

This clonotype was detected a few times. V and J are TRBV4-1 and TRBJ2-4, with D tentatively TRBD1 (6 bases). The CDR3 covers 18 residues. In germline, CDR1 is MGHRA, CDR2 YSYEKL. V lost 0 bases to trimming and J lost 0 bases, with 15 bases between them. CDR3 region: CASSQDLSGTIAKNIQYF. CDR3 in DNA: TGCGCCAGCAGCCAAGACCTCTCCGGGACAATAGCCAAAAACATTCAGTACTTC.

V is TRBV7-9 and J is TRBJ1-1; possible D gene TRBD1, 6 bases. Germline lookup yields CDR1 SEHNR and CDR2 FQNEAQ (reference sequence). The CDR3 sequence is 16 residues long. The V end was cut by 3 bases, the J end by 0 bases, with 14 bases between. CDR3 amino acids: CASSFLRRGMNTEAFF. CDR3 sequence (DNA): TGTGCCAGCAGCTTTCTGCGCAGGGGCATGAACACTGAAGCTTTCTTT. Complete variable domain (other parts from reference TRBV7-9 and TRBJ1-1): DTGVSQNPRHKITKRGQNVTFRCDPISEHNRLYWYRQTLGQGPEFLTYFQNEAQLEKSRLLSDRFSAERPKGSFSTLEIQRTEQGDSAMYLCASSFLRRGMNTEAFFGQGTRLTVV.

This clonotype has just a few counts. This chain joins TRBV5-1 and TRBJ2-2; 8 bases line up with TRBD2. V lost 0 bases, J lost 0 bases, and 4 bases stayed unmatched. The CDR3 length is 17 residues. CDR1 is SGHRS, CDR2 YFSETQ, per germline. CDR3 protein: CASSLAVAGTNTGELFF. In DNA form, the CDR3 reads TGCGCCAGCAGCTTGGCCGTAGCGGGGACGAACACCGGGGAGCTGTTTTTT.

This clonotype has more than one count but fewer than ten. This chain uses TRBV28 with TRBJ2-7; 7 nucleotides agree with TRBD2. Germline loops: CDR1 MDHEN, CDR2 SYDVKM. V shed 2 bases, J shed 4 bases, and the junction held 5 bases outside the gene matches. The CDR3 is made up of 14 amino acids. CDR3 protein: CASSLGGGVYEQYV. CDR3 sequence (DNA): TGTGCCAGCAGTTTAGGGGGGGGTGTTTACGAGCAGTACGTC.

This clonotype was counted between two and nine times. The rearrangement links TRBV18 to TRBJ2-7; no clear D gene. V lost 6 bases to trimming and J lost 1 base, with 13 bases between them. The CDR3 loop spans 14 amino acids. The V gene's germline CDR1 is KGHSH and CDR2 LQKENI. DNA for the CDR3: TGTGCCAGCTCTACAATGAGTTGGTCCTACGAGCAGTACGTC. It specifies CASSTMSWSYEQYV.

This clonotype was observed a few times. The CDR3 sequence: CASSQPGLAGEQYF. The CDR3 nucleotides read TGCGCCAGCAGCCAACCGGGACTAGCGGGCGAGCAGTACTTC. The chain links TRBV4-1 to TRBJ2-7, with 12 nucleotides matching TRBD2. The CDR3 is 14 amino acids. The V and J ends lost 2 bases and 6 bases, in that order; junction bases with no gene match: 2. Per germline, CDR1 MGHRA and CDR2 YSYEKL.

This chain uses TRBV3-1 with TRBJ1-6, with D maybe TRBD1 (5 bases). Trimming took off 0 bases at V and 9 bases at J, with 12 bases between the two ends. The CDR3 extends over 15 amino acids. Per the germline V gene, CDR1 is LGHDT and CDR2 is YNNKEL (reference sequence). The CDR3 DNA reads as TGTGCCAGCAGCCAAGATTGGCAGGGCCGTTCACCCCTCCACTTT. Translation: CASSQDWQGRSPLHF.

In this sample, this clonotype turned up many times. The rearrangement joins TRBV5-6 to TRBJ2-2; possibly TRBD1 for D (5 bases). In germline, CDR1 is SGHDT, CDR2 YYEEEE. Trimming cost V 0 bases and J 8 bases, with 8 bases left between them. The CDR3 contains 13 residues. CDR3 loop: CASSLVGAGELFF. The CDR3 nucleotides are TGTGCCAGCAGCTTGGTTGGGGCTGGGGAGCTGTTTTTT.

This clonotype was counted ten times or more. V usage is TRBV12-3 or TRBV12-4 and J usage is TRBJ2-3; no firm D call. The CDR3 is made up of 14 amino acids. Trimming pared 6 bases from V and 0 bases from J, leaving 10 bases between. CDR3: CASSTHRSTDTQYF. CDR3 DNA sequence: TGTGCCAGCAGCACCCATAGGAGCACAGATACGCAGTATTTT.

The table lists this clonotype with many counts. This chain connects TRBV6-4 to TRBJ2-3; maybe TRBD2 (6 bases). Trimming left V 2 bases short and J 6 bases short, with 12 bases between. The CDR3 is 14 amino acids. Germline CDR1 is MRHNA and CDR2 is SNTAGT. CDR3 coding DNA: TGTGCCAGCAGTGACCAGGAGGGGTCGGATACGCAGTATTTT. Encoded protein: CASSDQEGSDTQYF.

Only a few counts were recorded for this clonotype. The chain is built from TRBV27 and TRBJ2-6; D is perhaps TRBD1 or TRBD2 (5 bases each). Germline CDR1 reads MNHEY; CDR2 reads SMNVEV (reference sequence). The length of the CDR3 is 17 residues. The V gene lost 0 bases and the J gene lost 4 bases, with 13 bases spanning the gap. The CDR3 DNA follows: TGTGCCAGCAGTTTATCCGGCCTGGGACCCGGGGCCAACGTCCTGACTTTC. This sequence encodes CASSLSGLGPGANVLTF.

This CDR3 reads CASSVRQVPNEQYF. In nucleotides, the CDR3 is TGTGCCAGCAGTGTGCGACAGGTTCCTAACGAGCAGTACTTC. The chain recombines TRBV25-1 with TRBJ2-7; perhaps TRBD1 as D (6 bases). The V and J ends lost 4 bases and 5 bases respectively, with 15 bases between them. This CDR3 is built from 14 residues. The germline CDR1 and CDR2 sequences are MGHDK and SYGVNS.

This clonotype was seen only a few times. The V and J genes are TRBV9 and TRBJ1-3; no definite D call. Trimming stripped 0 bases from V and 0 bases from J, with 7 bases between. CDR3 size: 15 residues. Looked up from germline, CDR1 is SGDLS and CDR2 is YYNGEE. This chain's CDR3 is CASSVAGNSGNTIYF. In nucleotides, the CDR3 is TGTGCCAGCAGCGTAGCCGGGAACTCTGGAAACACCATATATTTT. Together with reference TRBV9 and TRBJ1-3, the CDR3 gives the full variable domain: DSGVTQTPKHLITATGQRVTLRCSPRSGDLSVYWYQQSLDQGLQFLIQYYNGEERAKGNILERFSAQQFPDLHSELNLSSLELGDSALYFCASSVAGNSGNTIYFGEGSWLTVV.